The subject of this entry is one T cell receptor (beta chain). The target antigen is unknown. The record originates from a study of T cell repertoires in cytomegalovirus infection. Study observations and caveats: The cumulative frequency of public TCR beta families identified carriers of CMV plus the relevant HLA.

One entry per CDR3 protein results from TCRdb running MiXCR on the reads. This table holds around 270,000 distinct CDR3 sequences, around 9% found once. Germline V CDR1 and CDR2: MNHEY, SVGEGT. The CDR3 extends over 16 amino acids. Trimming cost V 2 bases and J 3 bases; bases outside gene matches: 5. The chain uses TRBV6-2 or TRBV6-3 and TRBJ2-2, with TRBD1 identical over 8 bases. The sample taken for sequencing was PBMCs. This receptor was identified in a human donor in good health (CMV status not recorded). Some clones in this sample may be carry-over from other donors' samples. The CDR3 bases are TGTGCCAGCAGTTACAGGGCAGGGGGCGACACCGGGGAGCTGTTTTTT. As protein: CASSYRAGGDTGELFF.